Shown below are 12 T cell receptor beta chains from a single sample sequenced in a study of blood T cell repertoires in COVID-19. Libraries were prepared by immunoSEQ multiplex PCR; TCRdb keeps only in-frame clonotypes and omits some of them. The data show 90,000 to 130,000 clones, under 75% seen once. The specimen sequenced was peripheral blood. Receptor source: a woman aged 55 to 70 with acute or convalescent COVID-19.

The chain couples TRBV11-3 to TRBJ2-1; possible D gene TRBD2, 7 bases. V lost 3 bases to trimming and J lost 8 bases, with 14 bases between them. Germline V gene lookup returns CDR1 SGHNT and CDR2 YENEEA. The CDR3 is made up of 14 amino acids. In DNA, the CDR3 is TGTGCCAGCAGCTTTGGGGGGGGCGCGGATGAGCAGTTCTTC. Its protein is CASSFGGGADEQFF.

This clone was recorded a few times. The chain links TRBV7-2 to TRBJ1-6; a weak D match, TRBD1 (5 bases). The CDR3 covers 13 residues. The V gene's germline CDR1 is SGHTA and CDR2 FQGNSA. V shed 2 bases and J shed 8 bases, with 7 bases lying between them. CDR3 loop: CASSLSTDSPLHF. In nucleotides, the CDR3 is TGTGCCAGCAGCTTATCGACAGATTCACCCCTCCACTTT.

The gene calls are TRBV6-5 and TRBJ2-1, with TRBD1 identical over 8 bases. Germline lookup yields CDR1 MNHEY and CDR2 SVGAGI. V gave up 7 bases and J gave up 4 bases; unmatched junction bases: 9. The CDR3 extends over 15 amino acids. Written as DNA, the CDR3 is TGTGCCAGCACCCGCTCTGGGACAGGTTACAATGAGCAGTTCTTC. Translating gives CASTRSGTGYNEQFF.

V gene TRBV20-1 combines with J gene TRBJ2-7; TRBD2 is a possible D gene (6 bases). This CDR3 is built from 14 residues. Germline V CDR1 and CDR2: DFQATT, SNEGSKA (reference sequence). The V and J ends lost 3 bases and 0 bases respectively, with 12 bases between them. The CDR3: CSASVGLDSYEQYF. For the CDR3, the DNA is TGCAGTGCTAGTGTGGGACTGGACTCCTACGAGCAGTACTTC.

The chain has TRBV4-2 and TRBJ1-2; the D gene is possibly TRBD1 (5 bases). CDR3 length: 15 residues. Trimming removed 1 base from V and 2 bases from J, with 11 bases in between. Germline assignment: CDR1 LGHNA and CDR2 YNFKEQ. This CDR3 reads CASSQGGGVNYGYTF. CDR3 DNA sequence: TGTGCCAGCAGCCAAGGCGGAGGGGTAAACTATGGCTACACCTTC.

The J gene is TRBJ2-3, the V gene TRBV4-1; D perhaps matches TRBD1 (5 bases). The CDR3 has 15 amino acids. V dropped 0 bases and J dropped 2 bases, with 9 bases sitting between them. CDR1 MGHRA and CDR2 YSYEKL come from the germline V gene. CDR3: CASSQDRVATDTQYF. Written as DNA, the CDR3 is TGCGCCAGCAGCCAAGACAGGGTAGCCACAGATACGCAGTATTTT.

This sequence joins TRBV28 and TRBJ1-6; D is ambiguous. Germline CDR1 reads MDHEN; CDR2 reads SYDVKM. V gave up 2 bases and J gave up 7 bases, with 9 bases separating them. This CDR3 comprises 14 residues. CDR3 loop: CASSLGWRNSPLHF. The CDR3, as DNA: TGTGCCAGCAGTTTAGGTTGGAGGAATTCACCCCTCCACTTT.

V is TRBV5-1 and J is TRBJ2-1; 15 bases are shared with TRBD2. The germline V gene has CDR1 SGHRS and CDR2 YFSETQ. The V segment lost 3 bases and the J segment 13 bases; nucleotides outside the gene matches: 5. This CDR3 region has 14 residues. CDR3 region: CASSSGTSGGFQFF. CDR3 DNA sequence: TGCGCCAGCAGCTCGGGGACTAGCGGGGGGTTTCAGTTCTTC.

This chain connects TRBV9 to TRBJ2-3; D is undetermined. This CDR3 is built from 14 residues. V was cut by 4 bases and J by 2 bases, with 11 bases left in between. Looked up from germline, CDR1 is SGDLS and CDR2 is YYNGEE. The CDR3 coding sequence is TGTGCCAGCAGCCCACGATTAGCCACAGATACGCAGTATTTT. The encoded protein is CASSPRLATDTQYF.

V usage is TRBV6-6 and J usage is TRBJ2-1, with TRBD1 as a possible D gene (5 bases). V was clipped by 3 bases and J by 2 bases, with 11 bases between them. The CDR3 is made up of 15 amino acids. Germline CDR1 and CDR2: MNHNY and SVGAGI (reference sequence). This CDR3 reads CASSYPQGTYNEQFF. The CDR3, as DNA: TGTGCCAGCAGTTATCCGCAGGGAACCTACAATGAGCAGTTCTTC.

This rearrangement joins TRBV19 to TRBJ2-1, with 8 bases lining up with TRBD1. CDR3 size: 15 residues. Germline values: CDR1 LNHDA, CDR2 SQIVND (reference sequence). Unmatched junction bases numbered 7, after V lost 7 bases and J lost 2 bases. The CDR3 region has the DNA TGTGCCAGTAAAACTCAGGGGGCGACCTACAATGAGCAGTTCTTC. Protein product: CASKTQGATYNEQFF.

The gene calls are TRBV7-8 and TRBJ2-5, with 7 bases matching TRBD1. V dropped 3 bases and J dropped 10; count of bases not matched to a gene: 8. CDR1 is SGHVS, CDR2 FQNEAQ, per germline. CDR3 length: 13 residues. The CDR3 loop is CASSFDRAGGQYF. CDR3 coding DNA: TGTGCCAGCAGCTTTGACCGGGCAGGGGGCCAGTACTTC. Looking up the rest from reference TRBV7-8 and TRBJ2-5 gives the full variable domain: GAGVSQSPRYKVAKRGQDVALRCDPISGHVSLFWYQQALGQGPEFLTYFQNEAQLDKSGLPSDRFFAERPEGSVSTLKIQRTQQEDSAVYLCASSFDRAGGQYFGPGTRLLVL.